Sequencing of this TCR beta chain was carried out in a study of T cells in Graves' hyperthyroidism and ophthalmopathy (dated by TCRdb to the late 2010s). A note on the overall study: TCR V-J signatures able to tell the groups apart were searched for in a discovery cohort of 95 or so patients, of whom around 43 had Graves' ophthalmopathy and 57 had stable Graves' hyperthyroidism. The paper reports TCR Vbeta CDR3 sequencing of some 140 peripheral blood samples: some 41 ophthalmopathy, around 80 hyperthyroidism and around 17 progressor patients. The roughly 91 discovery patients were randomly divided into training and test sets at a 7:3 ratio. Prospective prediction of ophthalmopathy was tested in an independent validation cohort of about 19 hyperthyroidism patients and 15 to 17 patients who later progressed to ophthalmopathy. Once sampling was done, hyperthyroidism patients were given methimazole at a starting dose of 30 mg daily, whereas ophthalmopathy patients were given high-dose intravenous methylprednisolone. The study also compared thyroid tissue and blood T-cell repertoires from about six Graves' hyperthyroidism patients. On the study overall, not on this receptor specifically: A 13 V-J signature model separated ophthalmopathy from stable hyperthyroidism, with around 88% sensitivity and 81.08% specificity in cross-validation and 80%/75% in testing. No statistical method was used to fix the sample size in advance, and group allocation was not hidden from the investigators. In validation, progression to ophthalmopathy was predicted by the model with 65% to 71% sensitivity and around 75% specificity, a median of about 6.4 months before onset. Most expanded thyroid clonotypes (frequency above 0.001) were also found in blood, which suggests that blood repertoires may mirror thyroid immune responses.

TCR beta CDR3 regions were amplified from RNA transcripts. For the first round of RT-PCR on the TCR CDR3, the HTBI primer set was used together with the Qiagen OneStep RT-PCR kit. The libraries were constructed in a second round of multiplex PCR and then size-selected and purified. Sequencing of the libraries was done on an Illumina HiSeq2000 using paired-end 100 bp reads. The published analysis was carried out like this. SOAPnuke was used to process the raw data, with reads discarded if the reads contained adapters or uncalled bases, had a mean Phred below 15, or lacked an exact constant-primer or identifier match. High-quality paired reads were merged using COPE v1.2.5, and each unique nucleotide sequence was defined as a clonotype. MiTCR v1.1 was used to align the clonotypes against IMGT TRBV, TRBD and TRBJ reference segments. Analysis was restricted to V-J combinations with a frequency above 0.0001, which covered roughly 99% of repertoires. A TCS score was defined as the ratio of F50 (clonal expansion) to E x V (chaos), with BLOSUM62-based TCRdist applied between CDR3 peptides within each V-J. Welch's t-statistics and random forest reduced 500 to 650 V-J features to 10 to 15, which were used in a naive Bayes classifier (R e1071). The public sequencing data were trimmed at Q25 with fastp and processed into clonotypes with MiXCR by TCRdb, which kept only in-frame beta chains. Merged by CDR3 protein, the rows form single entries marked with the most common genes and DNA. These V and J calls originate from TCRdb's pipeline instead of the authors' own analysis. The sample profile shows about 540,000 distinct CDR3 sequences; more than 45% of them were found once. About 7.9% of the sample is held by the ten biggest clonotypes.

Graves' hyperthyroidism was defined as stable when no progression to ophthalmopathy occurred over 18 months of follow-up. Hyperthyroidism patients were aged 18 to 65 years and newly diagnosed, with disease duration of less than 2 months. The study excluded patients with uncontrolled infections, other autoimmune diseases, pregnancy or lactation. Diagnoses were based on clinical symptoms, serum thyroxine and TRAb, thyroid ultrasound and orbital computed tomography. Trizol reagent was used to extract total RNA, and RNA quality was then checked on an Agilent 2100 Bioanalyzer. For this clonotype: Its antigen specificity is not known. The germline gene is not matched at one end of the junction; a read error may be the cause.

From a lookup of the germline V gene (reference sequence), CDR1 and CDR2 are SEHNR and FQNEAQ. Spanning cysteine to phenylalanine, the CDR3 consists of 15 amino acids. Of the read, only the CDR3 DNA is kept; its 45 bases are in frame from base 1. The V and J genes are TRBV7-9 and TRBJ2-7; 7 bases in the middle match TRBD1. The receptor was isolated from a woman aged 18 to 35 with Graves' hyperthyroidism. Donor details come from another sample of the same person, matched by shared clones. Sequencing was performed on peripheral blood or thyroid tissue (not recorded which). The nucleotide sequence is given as TGCGCCAGCAGCCAAGACAGGGCGGAGACCTACGAGCAGTACTTC. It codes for CASSQDRAETYEQYF.